One and the same sample provided the 30 T cell receptor beta chains below, sequenced in a study of CD4 T cells in relation to SARS-CoV-2 and coronaviruses. Their antigen targets remain unknown. The assay was immunoSEQ multiplex PCR, and TCRdb's table has in-frame clones only and misses some. The profile covers about 36,000 clones, with 77% appearing a single time and 2.5% to 3% taken by the ten largest. What was sequenced was memory CD4+ T cells from PBMCs, cultured in vitro. These receptors originate from an adult with COVID-19.

In its sample, this clone was seen a few times. The V call is TRBV11-2, the J call TRBJ1-6; D gene ambiguous. This CDR3 is 16 amino acids long. V lost 4 bases and J 0 bases, leaving 10 bases between the germline ends. The germline V gene encodes CDR1 SGHAT and CDR2 FQNNGV. The CDR3 bases are TGTGCCAGCAGCTCCCCGCAGGACTCCTATAATTCACCCCTCCACTTT. Its protein is CASSSPQDSYNSPLHF.

This chain joins TRBV4-3 and TRBJ2-7, with 8 bases matching TRBD2. The J segment lost 0 bases and the V segment lost 1 base, leaving 5 bases of the junction unmatched. This CDR3 comprises 16 residues. Germline V gene data show CDR1 as LGHNA and CDR2 as YSLEER. As DNA, the CDR3 is TGCGCCAGCAGCCAAGCAAGCGGGAGCCGCTCCTACGAGCAGTACTTC. It codes for CASSQASGSRSYEQYF.

The CDR3 DNA follows: TGTGCCAGCAGCAAGACAGGAGCAACTAATGAAAAACTGTTTTTT. It is translated as CASSKTGATNEKLFF. V usage is TRBV5-4 and J usage is TRBJ1-4, with D possibly being TRBD1 (6 bases). Germline CDR1 and CDR2: SGHNT and YYREEE (reference sequence). This CDR3 contains 15 residues. Between the trimmed V and J ends, which lost 4 bases and 0 bases, there was a span of 10 bases.

This clone showed up just once. J is TRBJ2-5 and V is TRBV7-2; D ambiguous. Between the trimmed V and J ends, which lost 4 bases and 3 bases, there was a span of 15 bases. Germline V lookup: CDR1 SGHTA, CDR2 FQGNSA. CDR3 length: 15 residues. The DNA for the CDR3 is TGTGCCAGCAGCTCCCTCCTTGGAAAGGAAGAGACCCAGTACTTC. This codes for CASSSLLGKEETQYF. The variable domain in full, with the rest retrieved from reference TRBV7-2 and TRBJ2-5, is GAGVSQSPSNKVTEKGKDVELRCDPISGHTALYWYRQSLGQGLEFLIYFQGNSAPDKSGLPSDRFSAERTGGSVSTLTIQRTQQEDSAVYLCASSSLLGKEETQYFGPGTRLLVL.

This clone was seen once. The chain carries TRBV20-1 and TRBJ2-7; 7 bases match TRBD2. V lost 3 bases to trimming and J lost 4 bases; unmatched junction nucleotides: 9. CDR3 length equals 14 residues. Germline V gene data show CDR1 as DFQATT and CDR2 as SNEGSKA (reference sequence). CDR3 in DNA: TGCAGTGCTAGTTCTGCGGGAGTGATATACGAGCAGTACTTC. The encoded protein is CSASSAGVIYEQYF.

The chain employs TRBV21-1 and TRBJ2-1; no check of the table's D call, TRBD2, against the DNA was made. TRBV21-1 is a known pseudogene. The CDR3 covers 20 residues. The CDR3 spells CASSRIGLAGGNTLYNEQFF. The CDR3 DNA reads as TGTGCCAGCAGCAGAATAGGACTAGCGGGAGGAAATACGTTATACAATGAGCAGTTCTTC.

The chain is built from TRBV29-1 and TRBJ2-7, with TRBD2 as a possible D gene (6 bases). The CDR3 contains 13 residues. V was pared by 6 bases and J by 1 base, with 13 bases between. Germline assignment: CDR1 SQVTM and CDR2 ANQGSEA. Here the CDR3 DNA reads TGCAGCGTGCTACATAGCGGTTCCTACGAGCAGTACTTC. This translates into CSVLHSGSYEQYF.

In this sample, this clone turned up a few times. V usage is TRBV27 and J usage is TRBJ1-2; tentative D call: TRBD1 (5 bases). The germline V gene has CDR1 MNHEY and CDR2 SMNVEV (reference sequence). The CDR3 consists of 14 residues. V gave up 5 bases and J gave up 8 bases, with 18 bases separating them. In DNA, the CDR3 is TGTGCCAGCAGTAAAAGGGACCGGGGAAGCGGCTACACCTTC. Translation: CASSKRDRGSGYTF.

The CDR3 protein is CASCSNQNYGYTF. The CDR3 bases are TGTGCCAGCTGTTCCAACCAAAACTATGGCTACACCTTC. The rearrangement links TRBV6-5 to TRBJ1-2; no reliable D call. Trimming pared 8 bases from V and 2 bases from J, leaving 12 bases between. The CDR3 runs to 13 residues. Germline CDR1 MNHEY, CDR2 SVGAGI.

This chain uses TRBV7-9 with TRBJ1-5; D is perhaps TRBD1 (6 bases). Trimming pared 2 bases from V and 2 bases from J, leaving 13 bases between. From germline, CDR1 is SEHNR and CDR2 FQNEAQ (reference sequence). The CDR3 covers 16 residues. For the CDR3, the DNA is TGTGCCAGCAGCTTAAACGGCAGGGGTGGCAATCAGCCCCAGCATTTT. Translation gives CASSLNGRGGNQPQHF.

The CDR3 region has the DNA TGTGCCAGCAGCTCGTCGCGGGAGATGAACACTGAAGCTTTCTTT. Protein product: CASSSSREMNTEAFF. The rearrangement uses TRBV7-8 and TRBJ1-1; D uncertain. Trimming removed 4 bases at V and 0 bases at J, with 12 bases between. This CDR3 spans 15 amino acids. Germline lookup yields CDR1 SGHVS and CDR2 FQNEAQ.

The chain has TRBV5-4 and TRBJ2-3; possibly TRBD1 for D (6 bases). The CDR3 runs to 16 residues. V was trimmed by 4 bases and J by 3 bases, leaving 18 bases between them. CDR1 and CDR2 from the germline V gene are SGHNT and YYREEE (reference sequence). The CDR3 DNA sequence: TGTGCCAGCAGCAGGGGGTTTTTGAGTAGTACAGATACGCAGTATTTT. Translated: CASSRGFLSSTDTQYF.

The chain uses TRBV29-1 and TRBJ1-2, with TRBD1 matching over 9 bases. Per germline, CDR1 SQVTM and CDR2 ANQGSEA. The CDR3 has 12 residues. V shed 6 bases, J shed 8 bases, and the junction held 7 bases outside the gene matches. CDR3 sequence: CSVRTGVEGYTF. The CDR3 DNA follows: TGCAGCGTCAGGACAGGGGTTGAGGGCTACACCTTC.

This rearrangement joins TRBV28 to TRBJ2-3; 10 bases are shared with TRBD1. This CDR3 is built from 16 residues. The V gene end was trimmed by 1 base and the J gene end by 4 bases; junction bases not matched to a gene: 5. Germline V gene sequence: CDR1 MDHEN, CDR2 SYDVKM. The CDR3 loop reads CASSLLGQGLADTQYF. CDR3 coding DNA: TGTGCCAGCAGTTTATTGGGACAGGGGTTGGCAGATACGCAGTATTTT.

The rearrangement uses TRBV6-2 or TRBV6-3 and TRBJ2-1, with 8 positions matching TRBD2. Germline CDR1 is MNHEY and CDR2 is SVGEGT. The CDR3 contains 16 residues. The V segment lost 4 bases and the J segment 1 base; nucleotides outside the gene matches: 6. CDR3 sequence reads: CASSLRTSTSYNEQFF. For the CDR3, the DNA is TGTGCCAGCAGTTTAAGGACTAGCACTTCCTACAATGAGCAGTTCTTC.

The chain uses TRBV6-6 and TRBJ2-3; D unresolved. Germline V gene lookup returns CDR1 MNHNY and CDR2 SVGAGI (reference sequence). CDR3 length equals 15 residues. Trimming left V 5 bases short and J 0 bases short, with 12 bases between. CDR3: CASSGALFSTDTQYF. The DNA for the CDR3 is TGTGCCAGCAGTGGCGCTTTGTTTAGCACAGATACGCAGTATTTT.

The chain joins TRBV21-1 to TRBJ2-7; whether TRBD1, the table's D call, matches the DNA was not checked. TRBV21-1 is designated a pseudogene. The CDR3 is made up of 12 amino acids. The CDR3 bases are TGTGCCAGCATCCCACATTACTACGAGCAGTACTTC. Amino acids: CASIPHYYEQYF.

This clone was observed a handful of times. The genes are TRBV30 and TRBJ2-1; 10 positions match TRBD2. CDR3 length: 12 residues. Germline values: CDR1 GTSNPN, CDR2 SVGIG (reference sequence). With V trimmed by 6 bases and J by 9 bases, 5 bases remained unmatched. The chain's CDR3 is CACTSGVREQFF. In nucleotides, the CDR3 is TGTGCCTGCACTAGCGGGGTGCGTGAGCAGTTCTTC.

This chain connects TRBV19 to TRBJ2-7, with a weak D call TRBD1 (5 bases). Germline CDR1 is LNHDA and CDR2 is SQIVND (reference sequence). CDR3 length: 14 amino acids. The V gene lost 1 base and the J gene lost 5 bases, with 12 bases spanning the gap. CDR3: CASSIGQPQDEQYF. DNA for the CDR3: TGTGCCAGTAGTATAGGACAGCCCCAGGACGAGCAGTACTTC.

V is TRBV6-2 or TRBV6-3 and J is TRBJ2-5, with 12 bases identical to TRBD1. Germline V gene lookup returns CDR1 MNHEY and CDR2 SVGEGT. The CDR3 is 15 amino acids. The ends lost 5 bases at V and 5 bases at J; junction bases unmatched: 6. The CDR3 here is CASSPPGQGAETQYF. The CDR3 coding sequence is TGTGCCAGCAGTCCACCGGGACAGGGGGCCGAGACCCAGTACTTC.

The chain is built from TRBV6-5 and TRBJ2-1, with 9 positions matching TRBD2. There are 15 residues in the CDR3. CDR1 and CDR2 from the germline V gene are MNHEY and SVGAGI. J lost 4 bases, V lost 6 bases, and 7 bases had no gene match. CDR3 region: CASRMTSGTYNEQFF. The CDR3 DNA follows: TGTGCCAGCAGAATGACTAGCGGTACTTACAATGAGCAGTTCTTC.

This chain uses TRBV2 with TRBJ2-1, with 10 nucleotides matching TRBD1. The germline gives CDR1 SNHLY, CDR2 FYNNEI. The CDR3 runs 13 residues. Trimming took 8 bases from V and 8 from J; bases not matched to a gene: 6. CDR3 DNA sequence: TGTGCCAGCTCGGGACAGGGGATGGATGAGCAGTTCTTC. Residues: CASSGQGMDEQFF.

This sequence joins TRBV2 and TRBJ1-1; possibly TRBD1 for D (5 bases). Germline V gene sequence: CDR1 SNHLY, CDR2 FYNNEI. The CDR3 runs 13 residues. The V end was cut by 4 bases, the J end by 4 bases, with 10 bases between. The CDR3 sequence is CASSVWGLTEAFF. CDR3 DNA sequence: TGTGCCAGCAGTGTTTGGGGCCTCACTGAAGCTTTCTTT.

The gene calls are TRBV4-1 and TRBJ2-2; TRBD1 is a possible D gene (5 bases). CDR1 MGHRA and CDR2 YSYEKL come from the germline V gene. The CDR3 is made up of 17 amino acids. With 3 bases removed from V and 1 base from J, the gap between germline ends came to 15 bases. This CDR3 is CASSHPPWTKNTGELFF. The CDR3 DNA sequence: TGCGCCAGCAGCCACCCCCCGTGGACAAAGAACACCGGGGAGCTGTTTTTT.

The chain uses TRBV6-6 and TRBJ2-2; 12 nucleotides match TRBD1. The CDR3 length is 16 residues. The ends lost 2 bases at V and 6 bases at J; junction bases unmatched: 4. Germline CDR1 reads MNHNY; CDR2 reads SVGAGI (reference sequence). The CDR3 is CASSYQGQGAAGELFF. The CDR3 DNA reads TGTGCCAGCAGTTACCAGGGACAGGGGGCAGCCGGGGAGCTGTTTTTT.

The chain carries TRBV15 and TRBJ2-5; D possibly matches TRBD1 or TRBD2 (5 bases each). V was trimmed by 3 bases and J by 0 bases, leaving 11 bases between them. Germline-derived CDR1 and CDR2 are LNHNV and YYDKDF (reference sequence). CDR3 length equals 15 residues. The chain's CDR3 is CATSRRDPYQETQYF. The DNA of the CDR3 is TGTGCCACCAGCAGGAGGGACCCGTACCAAGAGACCCAGTACTTC.

The rearrangement joins TRBV30 to TRBJ2-5; D remains unclear. The CDR3 loop spans 13 amino acids. Trimming removed 0 bases at V and 5 bases at J, with 10 bases between. Germline CDR1 reads GTSNPN; CDR2 reads SVGIG (reference sequence). The CDR3 region is CAWSVAKRETQYF. The CDR3 DNA sequence: TGTGCCTGGAGTGTGGCCAAGAGGGAGACCCAGTACTTC.

In DNA form, the CDR3 reads TGTGCCAGCAGCTTAGGGACTAGCCCTATCCACAATGAGCAGTTCTTC. Residues: CASSLGTSPIHNEQFF. The genes are TRBV11-3 and TRBJ2-1; 8 bases agree with TRBD2. The V gene's germline CDR1 is SGHNT and CDR2 YENEEA. J was trimmed by 5 bases and V by 1 base; bases with no gene match: 7. The CDR3 contains 16 residues.

There are a few counts of this clone. This chain connects TRBV28 to TRBJ1-5; D remains unclear. Germline CDR1 is MDHEN and CDR2 is SYDVKM. Deletions cut 6 bases from V and 4 bases from J, with 13 bases between. The length of the CDR3 is 14 residues. CDR3 sequence (DNA): TGTGCCAGCAGCCCGATACGCGGGAATCAGCCCCAGCATTTT. It codes for CASSPIRGNQPQHF.

The V and J genes are TRBV7-9 and TRBJ2-1; 9 bases map to TRBD2. The CDR3 sequence is 16 residues long. CDR1 and CDR2 from the germline V gene are SEHNR and FQNEAQ (reference sequence). The J segment lost 6 bases and the V segment lost 4 bases, leaving 10 bases of the junction unmatched. CDR3 sequence reads: CASSSATSGSFNEQFF. The CDR3 DNA is TGTGCCAGCAGCTCCGCAACTAGCGGGTCTTTCAATGAGCAGTTCTTC.